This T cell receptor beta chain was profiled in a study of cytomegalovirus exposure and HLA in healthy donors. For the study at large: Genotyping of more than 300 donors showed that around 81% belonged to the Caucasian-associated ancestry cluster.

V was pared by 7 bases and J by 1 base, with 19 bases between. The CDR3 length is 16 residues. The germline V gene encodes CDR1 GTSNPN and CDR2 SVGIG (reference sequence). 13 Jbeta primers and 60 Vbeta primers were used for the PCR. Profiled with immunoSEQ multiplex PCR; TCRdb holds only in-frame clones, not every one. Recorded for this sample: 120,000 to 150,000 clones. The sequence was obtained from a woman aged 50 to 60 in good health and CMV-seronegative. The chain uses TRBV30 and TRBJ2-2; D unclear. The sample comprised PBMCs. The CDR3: CASLSEGGVNTGELFF. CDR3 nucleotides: TGTGCCTCCTTGAGCGAAGGCGGCGTGAACACCGGGGAGCTGTTTTTT.